This TCR beta chain derives from a study of blood T cell repertoires in COVID-19. Study-level information: COVID-19 samples, acute and convalescent, were from the United States, Italy and Spain. T cells, B-cell-depleted T cells, or PBMCs provided the cDNA or gDNA that served as material.

From germline, CDR1 is MRHNA and CDR2 SNTAGT. V lost 2 bases and J lost 6; bases outside the gene matches: 11. This CDR3 has 17 amino acids. Study processing details: Reference gene primer amplification gave nucleated cell count estimates. Profiled with immunoSEQ multiplex PCR; TCRdb holds only in-frame clones, not every one. That table supplies the V and J calls and clone size; D and trimming were determined from the DNA. Of hundreds of thousands of clones in the sample, about 87% were seen once. The sequencing sample was made of peripheral blood. This sequence was found in a man aged 55 to 70 with acute or convalescent COVID-19. The gene calls are TRBV6-4 and TRBJ2-1; 9 bases line up with TRBD2. The CDR3 loop reads CASSDRPTRGGRNEQFF. CDR3 nucleotides: TGTGCCAGCAGTGACCGCCCTACGCGGGGGGGCCGCAATGAGCAGTTCTTC.